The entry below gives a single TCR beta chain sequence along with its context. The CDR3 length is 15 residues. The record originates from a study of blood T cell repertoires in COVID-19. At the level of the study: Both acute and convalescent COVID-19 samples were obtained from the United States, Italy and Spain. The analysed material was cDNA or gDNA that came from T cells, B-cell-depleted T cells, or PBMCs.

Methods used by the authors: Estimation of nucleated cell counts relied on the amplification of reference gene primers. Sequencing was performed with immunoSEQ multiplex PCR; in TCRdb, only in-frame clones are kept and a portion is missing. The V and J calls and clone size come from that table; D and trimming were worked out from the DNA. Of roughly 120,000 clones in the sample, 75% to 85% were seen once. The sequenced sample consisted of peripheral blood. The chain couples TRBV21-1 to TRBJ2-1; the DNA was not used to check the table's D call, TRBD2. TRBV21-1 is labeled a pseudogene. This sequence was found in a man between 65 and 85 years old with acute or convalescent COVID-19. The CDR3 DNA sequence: TGTGCCAGCAGCAAAAGGGCGGGGCTAGCAAATGAGCAGTTCTTC. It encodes CASSKRAGLANEQFF.